This record looks at one T cell receptor (beta chain) sequence and its context. Its matching antigen is unknown. Profiling relied on immunoSEQ multiplex PCR, and the TCRdb table lists in-frame clones only, not all of them. Of about 78,000 clones in the sample, 80% to 90% were seen once. The data were obtained in a study of OX40 agonist ivuxolimab in advanced cancers. Study overall: Earlier treatment with anti-PD-1, anti-PD-L1 or anti-CTLA-4 was permitted, and 30% to 40% had received some.

After removal of 5 bases from V and 3 bases from J, the junction contained 10 bases not matched to a gene. CDR1 and CDR2 (germline): SNHLY, FYNNEI. This CDR3 is 18 amino acids long. Findings of the study overall: On average, CD8+ T cells had more expanded clones than CD4+. Also present in some nonresponders was a low level of normalized T-cell clonal expansion.

The chain is built from TRBV2 and TRBJ2-6, with 10 bases matching TRBD2. The source is an adult with an advanced solid tumor such as melanoma, head and neck, liver or kidney cancer. Sequenced here: CD4+ or CD8+ T cells sorted from blood, sampled in a trial of the OX40 agonist ivuxolimab. CDR3 amino acids: CASSTNRLAGVGANVLTF. Here the CDR3 DNA reads TGTGCCAGCAGTACCAATAGGCTAGCGGGAGTTGGGGCCAACGTCCTGACTTTC. Combining the CDR3 with reference TRBV2 and TRBJ2-6 gives the whole variable domain EPEVTQTPSHQVTQMGQEVILRCVPISNHLYFYWYRQILGQKVEFLVSFYNNEISEKSEIFDDQFSVERPDGSNFTLKIRSTKLEDSAMYFCASSTNRLAGVGANVLTFGAGSRLTVL.